This section outlines one TCR beta chain sequence together with its context. The target of this receptor is not known. Per-nucleotide qualities are absent, and no much larger clonotype sits a single base away. The record originates from a study of cytomegalovirus exposure and HLA in healthy donors (dated by TCRdb to the late 2010s). A note on the overall study: The 650 to 800 repertoires of the first cohort and the roughly 120 validation repertoires were produced on the same platform, according to a later analysis. The study was designed to test whether signatures of past pathogen exposure could be identified by cataloging public T cell receptors. Along with the approximately 700-subject first cohort, a separate validation cohort of around 120 different subjects was used. High-throughput TCR immunosequencing, statistical association of individual TCRs with disease status, and machine learning were combined to predict cytomegalovirus infection status.

Separate from the approximately 690-subject first cohort, the validation cohort of 120 subjects was the group to which the donors belonged. General conclusions and limits of the study: In the study, approximately 160 TCR beta chains were listed as associated with cytomegalovirus. Most TCR sequences were observed very rarely across donors, whereas some public TCRs were present in many individuals. A few of the identified cytomegalovirus-associated TCR beta chains were confirmed in vitro to be specific for cytomegalovirus antigens. A later analysis lacked HLA typing for the validation cohort, so it scored co-occurrence in that cohort across all 130 or so repertoires. The classifier was reported to diagnose cytomegalovirus status with high specificity and sensitivity in both the original and validation cohorts. Subsequent analysis determined that TCRs grouped into clusters in the first cohort also showed a tendency toward co-occurrence across the roughly 110 validation repertoires, and 94% of cluster scores exceeded 0. It was suggested by the authors that the approach could potentially be generalized to other disease states and immunological phenotypes.

The library was produced with the immunoSEQ multiplex PCR assay. Per the original workflow: A statistical classification framework was built to diagnose cytomegalovirus status from the catalog of TCR beta chain sequences. Imported from immuneACCESS, the table was reduced by TCRdb to in-frame sequences with V and J called. These copies leave out some clones; in studies compared against another copy, an unresolved V gene accounts for under half, and the cause of the remainder is not known. V, J and clone size were drawn from that table, and D and trimming were deduced from the DNA. Here the sample has 250,000 to 400,000 clones; approximately 85% occur a single time. The ten largest clones add up to roughly 0.96% of the sample. The CDR3 spans 15 residues, from the cysteine through the phenylalanine. Here the CDR3 DNA is all that survives: 45 bases in frame from base 1. V is pruned by 0 bases and J by 2 bases, leaving 3 bases of the junction without a gene match. The germline V gene (reference sequence) gives CDR1 as MNHNY and CDR2 as SVGAGI.

This sequence originates from a man aged 25-45 years in good health and CMV-seronegative. The chain is encoded by TRBV6-6 joined to TRBJ1-2, and 7 bases in between align with TRBD1. What was sequenced was PBMCs. The base sequence is TGTGCCAGCAGTTACTCAGGGACAGCCAACTATGGCTACACCTTC. The encoded protein is CASSYSGTANYGYTF.